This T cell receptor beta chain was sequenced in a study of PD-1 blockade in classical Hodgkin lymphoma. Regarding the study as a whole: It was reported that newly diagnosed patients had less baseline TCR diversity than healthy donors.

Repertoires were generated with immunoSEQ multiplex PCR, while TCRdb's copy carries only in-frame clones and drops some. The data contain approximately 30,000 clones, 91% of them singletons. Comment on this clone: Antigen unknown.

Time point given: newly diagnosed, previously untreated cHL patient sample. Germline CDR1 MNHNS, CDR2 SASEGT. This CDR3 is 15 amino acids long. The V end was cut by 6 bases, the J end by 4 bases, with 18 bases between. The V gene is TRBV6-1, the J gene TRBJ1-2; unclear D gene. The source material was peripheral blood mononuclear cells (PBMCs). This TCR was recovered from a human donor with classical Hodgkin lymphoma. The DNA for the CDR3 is TGTGCCAGCAGCAAGGATCCCGGCGTCCTCTATGGCTACACCTTC. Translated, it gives CASSKDPGVLYGYTF.